The clone carrying this T cell receptor (beta chain) has more than one count but fewer than ten. What it binds is not known. Germline assignment: CDR1 LNHDA and CDR2 SQIVND (reference sequence). J was trimmed by 4 bases and V by 3 bases; bases with no gene match: 6. CDR3 length: 15 residues. Staff drew 9 to 10 milliliters of peripheral blood from each donor. Total RNA amounts of at least 5 micrograms were extracted per sample. This sample stems from a study of blood T cells in healthy people across ages. Study conclusions and caveats: A roughly linear age-dependent decrease characterized TCR beta diversity per million T cells. Unsorted PBMCs blocked a conclusive comparison of naive and antigen-experienced cells.

The authors ran a second PCR of roughly 7 to 11 cycles using a sample-barcoded 5' primer and a J-beta primer mix. TCRdb passed the 5' RACE reads through MiXCR, listing each CDR3 protein once. The profile shows roughly 2 million distinct CDR3 sequences, about 49% of them singletons. The origin of this receptor is a woman between 40 and 50 years old in good health. The chain uses TRBV19 and TRBJ2-3, with TRBD2 identical over 8 bases. Sequenced material: blood. The CDR3 is CASSMSSGAADTQYF. The CDR3 DNA reads TGTGCCAGTAGTATGAGTAGCGGGGCTGCAGATACGCAGTATTTT. Supplemented by reference TRBV19 and TRBJ2-3, the full variable domain reads DGGITQSPKYLFRKEGQNVTLSCEQNLNHDAMYWYRQDPGQGLRLIYYSQIVNDFQKGDIAEGYSVSREKKESFPLTVTSAQKNPTAFYLCASSMSSGAADTQYFGPGTRLTVL.